This entry concerns a single T cell receptor (beta chain). PCR was performed using 60 Vbeta and 13 Jbeta primers. The data were produced by immunoSEQ multiplex PCR, yet TCRdb's version contains in-frame clones alone and is incomplete. The repertoire has 65,000 or so clones, approximately 60% of them found once; the top ten carry around 2.7%. The data are from a study of cytomegalovirus exposure and HLA in healthy donors. The sequenced sample was PBMCs. The TCR was taken from a man younger than 40 in good health and CMV-seronegative.

As DNA, the CDR3 is TGCGCCAGCAACTCCCAGACAGGCACGACTGGCTCTGGGGCCAACGTCCTGACTTTC. This codes for CASNSQTGTTGSGANVLTF. V and J are TRBV5-1 and TRBJ2-6; D might be TRBD1 (6 bases). The CDR3 spans 19 residues. Trimming pared 6 bases from V and 0 bases from J, leaving 22 bases between. Germline CDR1 is SGHRS and CDR2 is YFSETQ.